Listed below are T cell receptor beta chains from one sample, sequenced in a study of vaccination effects on CD4 cells after COVID-19. Produced via immunoSEQ multiplex PCR; TCRdb's table is partial and in-frame only. In the table there are 55,000 to 70,000 clones, approximately 80% of which are singletons. No antigen has been assigned to these receptors. The sample here was CD4+ T cells from PBMCs cultured with HCoV-229E spike peptides, taken before COVID-19 vaccination. The receptors come from a human donor who received a COVID-19 vaccine. Both conserved end residues are part of each CDR3. D genes are given only for firm matches. A clone size is listed for some rows: how often the clone was seen (once, few, many), or a class if it is expanded.

j_gene: TRBJ1-6; d_gene: NA; v_gene: TRBV7-9; abundance: NA; CDR3aa: CASSLVGDYSPLHF; CDR3nt: TGTGCCAGCAGCTTAGTAGGGGACTACTCACCCCTCCACTTT
j_gene: TRBJ2-2; d_gene: NA; v_gene: TRBV7-9; abundance: once; CDR3aa: CASSLDVPTGELFF; CDR3nt: TGTGCCAGCAGCTTAGATGTTCCCACCGGGGAGCTGTTTTTT
j_gene: TRBJ2-5; d_gene: NA; v_gene: TRBV3-1/TRBV3-2; abundance: NA; CDR3aa: CASSQISETQYF; CDR3nt: TGTGCCAGCAGCCAAATCTCGGAGACCCAGTACTTC
j_gene: TRBJ2-1; d_gene: TRBD2; v_gene: TRBV19; abundance: NA; CDR3aa: CASRAPGGRSYNEQFF; CDR3nt: TGTGCCAGTAGGGCCCCGGGGGGTAGGTCCTACAATGAGCAGTTCTTC
j_gene: TRBJ2-5; d_gene: NA; v_gene: TRBV4-1; abundance: NA; CDR3aa: CASSQAPSGSQETQYF; CDR3nt: TGCGCCAGCAGCCAAGCGCCTAGTGGGAGCCAAGAGACCCAGTACTTC
j_gene: TRBJ1-4; d_gene: NA; v_gene: TRBV3-1/TRBV3-2; abundance: NA; CDR3aa: CASSQIATNEKLFF; CDR3nt: TGTGCCAGCAGCCAAATAGCAACTAATGAAAAACTGTTTTTT
j_gene: TRBJ1-2; d_gene: TRBD1; v_gene: TRBV10-2; abundance: NA; CDR3aa: CASSETRGVQWYGYTF; CDR3nt: TGCGCCAGCAGTGAGACCAGGGGGGTCCAGTGGTATGGCTACACCTTC
j_gene: TRBJ1-4; d_gene: NA; v_gene: TRBV3-1/TRBV3-2; abundance: NA; CDR3aa: CASSQVQGLVEKLFF; CDR3nt: TGTGCCAGCAGCCAAGTCCAGGGGCTGGTTGAAAAACTGTTTTTT
j_gene: TRBJ1-1; d_gene: NA; v_gene: TRBV24-1; abundance: NA; CDR3aa: CATSGSGMLSEAFF; CDR3nt: TGTGCCACCAGTGGTTCAGGGATGTTAAGCGAAGCTTTCTTT
j_gene: TRBJ2-1; d_gene: NA; v_gene: TRBV24-1; abundance: NA; CDR3aa: CATSDPSRGDGNEQFF; CDR3nt: TGTGCCACCAGTGATCCTTCCAGGGGGGACGGCAATGAGCAGTTCTTC
j_gene: TRBJ2-3; d_gene: NA; v_gene: TRBV18; abundance: NA; CDR3aa: CASSPLGGAADTQYF; CDR3nt: TGTGCCAGCTCACCACTGGGGGGCGCAGCAGATACGCAGTATTTT
j_gene: TRBJ2-2; d_gene: NA; v_gene: TRBV3-1/TRBV3-2; abundance: NA; CDR3aa: CASSRSTPGELFF; CDR3nt: TGTGCCAGCAGCCGGTCGACCCCCGGGGAGCTGTTTTTT
j_gene: TRBJ2-3; d_gene: TRBD2; v_gene: TRBV12-3/TRBV12-4; abundance: NA; CDR3aa: CASSPGLAGEYF; CDR3nt: TGTGCCAGCAGCCCGGGACTAGCGGGGGAGTATTTT
j_gene: TRBJ2-5; d_gene: TRBD1; v_gene: TRBV7-3; abundance: NA; CDR3aa: CASSPTGGAETQYF; CDR3nt: TGTGCCAGCAGCCCCACAGGGGGCGCGGAGACCCAGTACTTC
j_gene: TRBJ1-2; d_gene: TRBD1; v_gene: TRBV12-3/TRBV12-4; abundance: once; CDR3aa: CASSPQGAGGYTF; CDR3nt: TGTGCCAGCAGCCCACAGGGGGCAGGCGGCTACACCTTC
j_gene: TRBJ2-1; d_gene: NA; v_gene: TRBV20-1; abundance: NA; CDR3aa: CSANILNEQFF; CDR3nt: TGCAGTGCCAACATCCTCAATGAGCAGTTCTTC
j_gene: TRBJ2-3; d_gene: NA; v_gene: TRBV7-9; abundance: NA; CDR3aa: CASSLVGGGADTQYF; CDR3nt: TGTGCCAGCAGCTTAGTTGGAGGGGGCGCGGATACGCAGTATTTT
j_gene: TRBJ2-3; d_gene: TRBD2; v_gene: TRBV5-1; abundance: NA; CDR3aa: CASSSRTSGGLSTDTQYF; CDR3nt: TGCGCCAGCAGCTCGCGGACTAGCGGGGGCCTAAGCACAGATACGCAGTATTTT
j_gene: TRBJ2-3; d_gene: NA; v_gene: TRBV18; abundance: NA; CDR3aa: CASSPPQADTQYF; CDR3nt: TGTGCCAGCTCACCACCGCAGGCAGATACGCAGTATTTT
j_gene: TRBJ1-5; d_gene: NA; v_gene: TRBV19; abundance: NA; CDR3aa: CASGGLSGTVQHF; CDR3nt: TGTGCCAGCGGAGGACTCTCGGGCACGGTCCAGCATTTT
j_gene: TRBJ2-5; d_gene: NA; v_gene: TRBV6-2/TRBV6-3; abundance: NA; CDR3aa: CASSRSGGLPLTQYF; CDR3nt: TGTGCCAGCAGTAGATCCGGGGGGCTCCCATTGACCCAGTACTTC
j_gene: TRBJ2-3; d_gene: TRBD2; v_gene: TRBV5-8; abundance: NA; CDR3aa: CASSFSTSGGIYTQYF; CDR3nt: TGTGCCAGCAGCTTCTCGACTAGCGGGGGGATATATACGCAGTATTTT